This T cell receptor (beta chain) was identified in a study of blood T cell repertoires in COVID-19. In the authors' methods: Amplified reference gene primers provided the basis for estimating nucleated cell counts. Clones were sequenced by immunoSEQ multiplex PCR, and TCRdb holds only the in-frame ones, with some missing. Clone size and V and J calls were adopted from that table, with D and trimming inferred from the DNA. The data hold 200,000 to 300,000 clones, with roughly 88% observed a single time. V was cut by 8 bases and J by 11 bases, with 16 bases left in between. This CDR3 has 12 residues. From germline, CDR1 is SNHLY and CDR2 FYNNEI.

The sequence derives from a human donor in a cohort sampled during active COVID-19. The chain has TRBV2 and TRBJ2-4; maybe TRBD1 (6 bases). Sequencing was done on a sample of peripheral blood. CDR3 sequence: CASAQDSLVQYF. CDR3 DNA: TGTGCCAGCGCACAGGACAGTCTCGTTCAGTACTTC.